This T cell receptor beta chain is drawn from a study of shared clonotypes between healthy human individuals. The overall study: Every donor yielded three CD4 naive, three CD4 memory, two CD8 naive and one CD8 memory plate. Study-level findings and limits: Rarefaction showed that sequencing of sorted subsets was incomplete (despite large depth). Sampling used blood alone; tissue repertoires probably differ.

A word on this clone: The antigen remains undetermined.

The junction had 14 bases not matched to a gene; V was cut back by 5 bases and J by 0 bases. This CDR3 contains 18 residues. CDR1 and CDR2 from the germline V gene are SQVTM and ANQGSEA. Across several immunoSEQ plates, the genomic DNA of each subset was split evenly. This table comes from immunoSEQ multiplex PCR, and its TCRdb copy is limited to in-frame clones, with some not included. Of some 1.4 million clones listed, over 95% are singletons. The sequence was obtained from a man younger than 45 in good health. Sequenced input: naive CD4+ T cells sorted from blood. Subset of the sample: CD45RA+ positively selected. The gene calls are TRBV29-1 and TRBJ1-4; 8 positions agree with TRBD1. The CDR3 is CSVLTFSGTGATNEKLFF. Written as DNA, the CDR3 is TGCAGCGTTCTCACCTTCTCCGGGACAGGCGCAACTAATGAAAAACTGTTTTTT.